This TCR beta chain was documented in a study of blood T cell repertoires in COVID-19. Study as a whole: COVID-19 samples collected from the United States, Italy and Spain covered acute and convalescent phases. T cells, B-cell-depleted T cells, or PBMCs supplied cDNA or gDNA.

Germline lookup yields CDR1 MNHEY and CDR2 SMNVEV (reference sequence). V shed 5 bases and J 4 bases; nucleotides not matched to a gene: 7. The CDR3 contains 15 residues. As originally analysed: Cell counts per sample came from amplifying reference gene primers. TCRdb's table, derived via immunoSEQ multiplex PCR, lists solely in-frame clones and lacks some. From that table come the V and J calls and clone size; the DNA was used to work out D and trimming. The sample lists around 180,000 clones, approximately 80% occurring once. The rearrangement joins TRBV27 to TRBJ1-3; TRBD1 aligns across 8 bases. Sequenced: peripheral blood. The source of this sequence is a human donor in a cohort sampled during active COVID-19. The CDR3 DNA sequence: TGTGCCAGCAGTCCCGGACAGGGCGTAGGAAACACCATATATTTT. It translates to CASSPGQGVGNTIYF.